The entry below describes one TCR beta chain. Its target is unknown. These data come from a study of cytomegalovirus exposure and HLA in healthy donors. Study information: Falling in the Caucasian-associated ancestry cluster were less than 85% of about 400 genotyped donors.

Findings and caveats of the study: When a later analysis was performed, an Asian-associated ancestry cluster reportedly had fewer N-insertions than the roughly 700-donor mean. A later analysis linked about 17,000 TCR beta sequences to HLA alleles at 0.05 false discovery rate. CMV serostatus alone was available as immune exposure information.

The PCR had 60 Vbeta and 13 Jbeta primers. Sequenced by immunoSEQ multiplex PCR; TCRdb stores in-frame clones only, minus some. The table shows roughly 180,000 clones, with around four fifths occurring only once. This receptor was obtained from a woman between 55 and 75 years old in good health and CMV-seropositive. The sequencing input was PBMCs.

CDR3 in amino acids: CASSPGVARNNEQFF. In DNA, the CDR3 is TGTGCCAGTAGCCCCGGGGTAGCCAGGAACAATGAGCAGTTCTTC. The chain has TRBV19 and TRBJ2-1; weak D call: TRBD2 (5 bases). V dropped 6 bases and J dropped 5 bases, with 17 bases sitting between them. This CDR3 has 15 amino acids. Germline CDR1 and CDR2: LNHDA and SQIVND (reference sequence).